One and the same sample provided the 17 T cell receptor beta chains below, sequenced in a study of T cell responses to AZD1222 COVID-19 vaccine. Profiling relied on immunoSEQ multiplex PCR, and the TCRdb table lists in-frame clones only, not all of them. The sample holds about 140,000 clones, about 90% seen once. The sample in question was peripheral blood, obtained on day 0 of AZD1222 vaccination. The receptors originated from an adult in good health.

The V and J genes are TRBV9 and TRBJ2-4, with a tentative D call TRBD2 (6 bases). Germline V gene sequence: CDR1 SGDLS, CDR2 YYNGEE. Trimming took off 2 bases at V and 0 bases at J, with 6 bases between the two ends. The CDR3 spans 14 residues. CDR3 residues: CASSVGGAKNIQYF. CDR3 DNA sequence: TGTGCCAGCAGCGTGGGAGGAGCCAAAAACATTCAGTACTTC.

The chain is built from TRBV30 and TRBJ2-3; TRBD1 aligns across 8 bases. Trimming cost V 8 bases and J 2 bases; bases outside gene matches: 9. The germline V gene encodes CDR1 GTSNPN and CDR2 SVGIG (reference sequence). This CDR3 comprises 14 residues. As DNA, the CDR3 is TGTGCCCACGGACAGGGTGCCCCCACAGATACGCAGTATTTT. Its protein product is CAHGQGAPTDTQYF.

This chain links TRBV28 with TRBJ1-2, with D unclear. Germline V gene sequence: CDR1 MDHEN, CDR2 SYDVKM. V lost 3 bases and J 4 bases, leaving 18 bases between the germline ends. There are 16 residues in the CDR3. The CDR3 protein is CASSFGLRLYFYGYTF. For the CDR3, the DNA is TGTGCCAGCAGTTTTGGTCTGAGATTATATTTCTATGGCTACACCTTC.

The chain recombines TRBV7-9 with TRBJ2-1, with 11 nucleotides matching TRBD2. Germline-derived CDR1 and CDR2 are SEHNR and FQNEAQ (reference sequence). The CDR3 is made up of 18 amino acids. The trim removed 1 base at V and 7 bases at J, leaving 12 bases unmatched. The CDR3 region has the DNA TGTGCCAGCAGCTTAGAGTTGATAGCGGGAGGGAAGAAGAATGAGCAGTTCTTC. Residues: CASSLELIAGGKKNEQFF.

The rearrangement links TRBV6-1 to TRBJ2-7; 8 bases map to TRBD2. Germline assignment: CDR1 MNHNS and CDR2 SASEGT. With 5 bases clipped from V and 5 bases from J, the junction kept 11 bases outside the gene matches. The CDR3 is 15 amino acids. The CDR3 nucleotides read TGTGCCAGCAGTTCCACCCCCGGGAGGGCCCACGAGCAGTACTTC. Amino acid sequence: CASSSTPGRAHEQYF.

CDR3 residues: CSVPSEAGWAVSQETQYF. DNA of the CDR3: TGCAGCGTACCTTCCGAGGCAGGGTGGGCCGTATCCCAAGAGACCCAGTACTTC. The chain uses TRBV29-1 and TRBJ2-5; possibly TRBD1 for D (5 bases). Deletions cut 6 bases from V and 1 base from J, with 27 bases between. CDR1 SQVTM and CDR2 ANQGSEA come from the germline V gene. The CDR3 is 18 amino acids.

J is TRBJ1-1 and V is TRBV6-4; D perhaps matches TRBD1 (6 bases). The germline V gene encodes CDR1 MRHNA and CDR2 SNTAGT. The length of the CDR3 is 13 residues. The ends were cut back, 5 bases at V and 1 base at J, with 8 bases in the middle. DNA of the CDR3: TGTGCCAGCAGTCGGGGGGCGAACACTGAAGCTTTCTTT. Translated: CASSRGANTEAFF.

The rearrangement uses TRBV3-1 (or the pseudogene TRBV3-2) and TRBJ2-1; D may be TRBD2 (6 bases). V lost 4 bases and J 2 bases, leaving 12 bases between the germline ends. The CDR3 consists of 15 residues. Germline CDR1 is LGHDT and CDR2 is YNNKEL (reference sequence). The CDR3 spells CASSRRAGPYNEQFF. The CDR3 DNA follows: TGTGCCAGCAGCCGCAGAGCGGGTCCCTACAATGAGCAGTTCTTC.

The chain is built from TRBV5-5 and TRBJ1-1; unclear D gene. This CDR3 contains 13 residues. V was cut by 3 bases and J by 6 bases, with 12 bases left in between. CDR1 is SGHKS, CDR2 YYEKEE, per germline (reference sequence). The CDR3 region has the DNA TGTGCCAGCAGCTACACCCAAGGTGCTGAAGCTTTCTTT. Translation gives CASSYTQGAEAFF. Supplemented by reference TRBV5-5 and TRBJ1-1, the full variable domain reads DAGVTQSPTHLIKTRGQQVTLRCSPISGHKSVSWYQQVLGQGPQFIFQYYEKEERGRGNFPDRFSARQFPNYSSELNVNALLLGDSALYLCASSYTQGAEAFFGQGTRLTVV.

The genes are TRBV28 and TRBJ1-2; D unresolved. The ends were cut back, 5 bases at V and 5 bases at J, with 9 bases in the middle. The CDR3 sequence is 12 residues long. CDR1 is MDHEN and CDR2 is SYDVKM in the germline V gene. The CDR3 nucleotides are TGTGCCAGCAGTCCCGGACCTTATGGCTACACCTTC. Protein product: CASSPGPYGYTF.

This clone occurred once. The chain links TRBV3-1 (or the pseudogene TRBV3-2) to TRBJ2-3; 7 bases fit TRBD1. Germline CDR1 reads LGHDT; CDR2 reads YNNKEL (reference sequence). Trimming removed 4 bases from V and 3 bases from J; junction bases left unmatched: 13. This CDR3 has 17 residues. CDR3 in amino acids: CASSPRQGLRSTDTQYF. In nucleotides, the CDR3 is TGTGCCAGCAGCCCGCGACAGGGCTTACGTTCAACAGATACGCAGTATTTT.

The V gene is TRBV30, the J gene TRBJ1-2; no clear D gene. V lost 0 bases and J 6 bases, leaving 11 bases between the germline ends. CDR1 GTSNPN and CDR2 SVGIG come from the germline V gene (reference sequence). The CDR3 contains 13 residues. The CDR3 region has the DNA TGTGCCTGGAGTGTACTGGGTATGAATGGCTACACCTTC. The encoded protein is CAWSVLGMNGYTF.

The CDR3 loop reads CASSSFASGNTIYF. The CDR3, as DNA: TGTGCCAGCAGCTCATTCGCCTCTGGAAACACCATATATTTT. This chain connects TRBV11-3 to TRBJ1-3; unclear D gene. V was pared by 4 bases and J by 0 bases, with 7 bases between. CDR1 SGHNT and CDR2 YENEEA come from the germline V gene. The CDR3 is made up of 14 amino acids.

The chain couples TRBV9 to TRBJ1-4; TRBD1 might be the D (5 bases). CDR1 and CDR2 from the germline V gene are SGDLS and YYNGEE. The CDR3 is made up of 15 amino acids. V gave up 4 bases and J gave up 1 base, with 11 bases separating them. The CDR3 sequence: CASSPHGGTNEKLFF. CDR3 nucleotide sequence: TGTGCCAGCAGCCCCCACGGGGGAACTAATGAAAAACTGTTTTTT.

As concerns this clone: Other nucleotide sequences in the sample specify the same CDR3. DNA of the CDR3: TGCGCCAGCAGCCAAGGCCCAGCGAACTATGGCTACACCTTC. Amino acid sequence: CASSQGPANYGYTF. The rearrangement joins TRBV4-1 to TRBJ1-2; no firm D call. V shed 1 base and J shed 2 bases, with 8 bases lying between them. Germline V lookup: CDR1 MGHRA, CDR2 YSYEKL. This CDR3 region has 14 residues.

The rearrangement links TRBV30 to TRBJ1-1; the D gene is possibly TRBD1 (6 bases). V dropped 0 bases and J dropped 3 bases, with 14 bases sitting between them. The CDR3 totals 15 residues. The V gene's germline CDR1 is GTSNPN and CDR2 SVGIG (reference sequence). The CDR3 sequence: CAWSVWGAEDTEAFF. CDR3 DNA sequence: TGTGCCTGGAGTGTCTGGGGGGCTGAAGACACTGAAGCTTTCTTT.

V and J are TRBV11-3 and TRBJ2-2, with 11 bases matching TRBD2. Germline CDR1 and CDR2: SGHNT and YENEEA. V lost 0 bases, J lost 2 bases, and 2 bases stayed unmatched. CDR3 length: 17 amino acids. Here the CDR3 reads CASSLELAGANTGELFF. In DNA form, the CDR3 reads TGTGCCAGCAGCTTAGAACTAGCGGGGGCTAACACCGGGGAGCTGTTTTTT.